This is a list of T cell receptor beta chains from one sample in a study of CD8+ T cells in alopecia areata. TCRdb's table, derived via immunoSEQ multiplex PCR, lists solely in-frame clones and lacks some. Of roughly 200,000 clones in the sample, 50% to 60% were seen once. Source: CD4+ T cells sorted from blood, taken at week 4, from a patient treated with tofacitinib. The source is a human donor with alopecia areata. Both conserved end residues are part of each CDR3. D genes are given only for firm matches. For some rows the clone size is stated as once, few or many, or as a class when expanded; others skip it.

d_gene: -; v_gene: TRBV29-1; j_gene: TRBJ2-1; abundance: -; CDR3nt: TGCAGCACAACCCGTGGCAGGGGGGACAATGAGCAGTTCTTC; CDR3aa: CSTTRGRGDNEQFF
d_gene: -; v_gene: TRBV4-1; j_gene: TRBJ2-7; abundance: -; CDR3nt: TGCGCCAGCAGCCAAGTTCCCCGACGCTACGAGCAGTACTTC; CDR3aa: CASSQVPRRYEQYF
d_gene: -; v_gene: TRBV30; j_gene: TRBJ1-2; abundance: -; CDR3nt: TGTGCCTGGAGTGGCGGGGGTACAGCTAACTATGGCTACACCTTC; CDR3aa: CAWSGGGTANYGYTF
d_gene: -; v_gene: TRBV4-1; j_gene: TRBJ2-5; abundance: -; CDR3nt: TGCGCCAGCGGGTTCGGGAGCGGTGACCAAGAGACCCAGTACTTC; CDR3aa: CASGFGSGDQETQYF
d_gene: -; v_gene: TRBV30; j_gene: TRBJ2-5; abundance: -; CDR3nt: TGTGCCTGGCGACAGTATCAAGAGACCCAGTACTTC; CDR3aa: CAWRQYQETQYF
d_gene: -; v_gene: TRBV6-5; j_gene: TRBJ2-5; abundance: -; CDR3nt: TGTGCCAGCAGTTCGTCCGGGACTGGCCAAGAGACCCAGTACTTC; CDR3aa: CASSSSGTGQETQYF
d_gene: TRBD1; v_gene: TRBV25-1; j_gene: TRBJ1-6; abundance: few; CDR3nt: TGTGCCAGCAGTGAATTTAACAGGGGGACGAATTCACCCCTCCACTTT; CDR3aa: CASSEFNRGTNSPLHF
d_gene: TRBD1; v_gene: TRBV30; j_gene: TRBJ1-6; abundance: -; CDR3nt: TGTGCCTGGAGTGTACGACAGGGTACGGCCTATAATTCACCCCTCCACTTT; CDR3aa: CAWSVRQGTAYNSPLHF
d_gene: -; v_gene: TRBV5-1; j_gene: TRBJ1-2; abundance: -; CDR3nt: TGCGCCAGCGCTCGGCCCGGGGAACCCTACACCTTC; CDR3aa: CASARPGEPYTF
d_gene: -; v_gene: TRBV28; j_gene: TRBJ2-1; abundance: -; CDR3nt: TGTGCCAGCAGACTGGTCACTGAGCAGTTCTTC; CDR3aa: CASRLVTEQFF